This T cell receptor (beta chain) was recorded in a study of T-cell memory formation after mild COVID-19 listed by TCRdb under 2021. As for the study more broadly: TCR sequence clusters from the two donors were largely donor specific. In a couple of donors, T-cell clones that expanded and contracted after mild COVID-19 were followed by sequencing TCRalpha and TCRbeta repertoires longitudinally. Two young, previously healthy adult volunteers, one female and one male, were included in the cohort. Study-wide findings and limitations: Only a couple of mild cases were covered by the study, and larger cohorts that include severe cases with pre-infection samples were considered necessary. Clones contracting from day 15 to 85 had balanced CD4/CD8 phenotypes, while a second wave expanding from day 15 to 37 was biased towards CD4+. SARS-CoV-2 specificity was not confirmed for the second-wave clones peaking on day 37. Contracting CD4+ clones appeared mostly in the CM and EM memory subsets, whereas CD8+ clones were enriched in EMRA. The detection of some responding clones in pre-infection memory suggests that pre-existing cross-reactive memory T cells joined the SARS-CoV-2 response.

This clonotype was detected once. Its antigen has not been determined. The junction and the germline gene differ at one end; a read error may be behind it. The data were produced on an Illumina NovaSeq 6000. TCRalpha and TCRbeta cDNA libraries were built by 5'RACE with constant-segment primers, adding sample barcodes and unique molecular identifiers. Trizol reagent was used to extract RNA from every sample. Amplification of the libraries took two PCR steps, and the second step added a second sample barcode plus Illumina TruSeq adapters. The libraries were sequenced on an Illumina NovaSeq using 2 x 150 bp paired-end reads. As for the authors' bioinformatics: With migec v1.2.7, reads were demultiplexed and then collapsed into UMI-guided consensus sequences. Using mixcr v2.1.11, UMI consensuses were aligned to TRA and TRB V and J templates and then assembled into clonotypes. Expanded or contracted clonotypes were those called significant by both edgeR and NoisET, with noise models trained on biological replicates. For edgeR calls, the cutoffs were a false discovery rate-adjusted p below 0.01 and a log2 fold-change threshold of 1. As an exploratory analysis of dynamics, PCA with hierarchical clustering was applied to max-normalized trajectories of the 1000 most abundant clonotypes. Separately sequenced CD4+ and CD8+ repertoires were used to assign the CD4 or CD8 phenotype of responding clones. TCRdb reprocessing: public reads trimmed at Q25 with fastp, clones called with MiXCR, in-frame beta chains kept. Each entry is one CDR3 protein sequence, shown with its most common DNA and genes. These V and J calls rely on TCRdb rather than the paper's analysis. Within this sample are a few hundred thousand distinct CDR3 sequences, with around a fifth of them counted one time only. The ten largest make up around 23% of the sample.

CDR1 and CDR2 (SGHDT, YYEEEE) derive from the germline V gene. The cysteine opens and the phenylalanine closes a CDR3 of 15 amino acids. Only CDR3 DNA remains: 45 bases, in frame from the first base. Ficoll-Paque density gradient centrifugation was used to isolate PBMCs. This sequence uses TRBV5-6 and TRBJ2-1; a tentative D call is TRBD2 (7 bases match). The sequence derives from a man aged 18 to 30 who had mild COVID-19 (a few samples of this study predate the infection). The sample titles of this study are shuffled in the database, so cell type and time point are left out; the donor was told from shared clones. The sample was PBMCs or a T cell subset sorted from them (not recorded which). The CDR3 has the sequence CASSPPGRGHNAQFF. The DNA reads as follows: TGTGCCAGCAGCCCGCCGGGGAGGGGACATAATGCGCAGTTCTTC.